This passage covers 2 T cell receptor beta chains from one sample sequenced in a study of CD8+CD57+ T cells in acquired aplastic anemia. Genomic DNA served as template for TCR beta VDJ and CDR3 profiling. TCRdb ran MiXCR on the reads and lists one entry per CDR3 protein. Among hundreds of thousands of distinct CDR3 sequences listed, roughly 34% were seen once. Sequencing was done on patients that had shown CD8+CD57+ cell expansion by flow cytometry. Sequencing was done on a sample of sorted CD4+, CD8+, or CD8+CD57+ T cells (not recorded which) from PBMCs. Every receptor here comes from a human donor with aplastic anemia.

This clonotype was observed many times. J is TRBJ1-2 and V is TRBV20-1; no definite D call. Germline V CDR1 and CDR2: DFQATT, SNEGSKA (reference sequence). Between the trimmed V and J ends, which lost 5 bases and 4 bases, there was a span of 8 bases. There are 11 residues in the CDR3. The CDR3 spells CSAPVGYGYTF. In DNA, the CDR3 is TGCAGTGCTCCGGTTGGCTATGGCTACACCTTC.

In its sample, this clonotype was seen a few times. The chain links TRBV11-2 to TRBJ2-3; no reliable D call. The ends were cut back, 8 bases at V and 0 bases at J, with 15 bases in the middle. CDR1 and CDR2 from the germline V gene are SGHAT and FQNNGV. There are 15 residues in the CDR3. As DNA, the CDR3 is TGTGCCAGCCCTAGACGGGCAATGAGCACAGATACGCAGTATTTT. Protein product: CASPRRAMSTDTQYF.